The clone carrying this T cell receptor beta chain was counted a few times. As yet, its antigen is unknown. This sample was included in a study of shared clonotypes between healthy human individuals. Over several immunoSEQ plates, each subset's genomic DNA was distributed in even portions. Profiling relied on immunoSEQ multiplex PCR, and the TCRdb table lists in-frame clones only, not all of them. The repertoire includes hundreds of thousands of clones, roughly 79% of them detected once, and more than 10% sits in the top ten. In germline, CDR1 is SQVTM, CDR2 ANQGSEA. V was clipped by 4 bases and J by 9 bases, with 12 bases between them. This CDR3 region has 11 residues. Adult Caucasians living in Nashville, Tennessee made up all of the donors. Study observations and caveats: Sequencing depth was expected to affect clonotype sharing among donors.

The sequenced sample was PBMCs. The chain has TRBV29-1 and TRBJ1-1, with D tentatively TRBD1 (6 bases). The receptor comes from a woman aged 40 to 55 in good health. Some clones in this sample may be carry-over from other donors' samples. The CDR3: CSVAGGRKAFF. As DNA, the CDR3 is TGCAGCGTTGCTGGGGGCAGGAAAGCTTTCTTT.